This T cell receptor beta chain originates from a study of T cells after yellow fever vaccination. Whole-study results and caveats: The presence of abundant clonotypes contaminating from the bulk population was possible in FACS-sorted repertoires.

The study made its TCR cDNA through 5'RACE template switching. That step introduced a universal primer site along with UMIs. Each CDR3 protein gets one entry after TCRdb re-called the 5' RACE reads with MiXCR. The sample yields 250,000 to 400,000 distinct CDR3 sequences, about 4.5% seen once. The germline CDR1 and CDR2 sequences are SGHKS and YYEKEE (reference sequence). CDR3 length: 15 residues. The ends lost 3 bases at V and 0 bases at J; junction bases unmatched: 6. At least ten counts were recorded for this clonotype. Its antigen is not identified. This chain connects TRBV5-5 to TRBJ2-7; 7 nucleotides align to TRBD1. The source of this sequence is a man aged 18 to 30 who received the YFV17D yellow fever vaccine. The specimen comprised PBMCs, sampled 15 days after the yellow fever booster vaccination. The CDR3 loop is CASSSPGQSSYEQYF. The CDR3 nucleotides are TGTGCCAGCAGCTCCCCGGGACAGAGCTCCTACGAGCAGTACTTC.